This TCR beta chain originates from a study of CD8 T cells in Susac syndrome. The CDR3 extends over 19 amino acids. Looked up from germline, CDR1 is LGHDT and CDR2 is YNNKEL (reference sequence). V trimming: 0 bases; J trimming: 0 bases; junction bases outside the gene matches: 11. RNA in amounts of roughly 0.5 to 1 ug was reverse transcribed with random hexamers. A single record per CDR3 protein comes from TCRdb applying MiXCR to the immunoSEQ multiplex PCR reads. This sample carries around 200,000 distinct CDR3 sequences, 95% of them seen once, and the ten largest clones take about 0.1%. The sequenced sample consisted of CD4+ T cells from PBMCs. The chain couples TRBV3-1 to TRBJ2-3; 8 bases fit TRBD2. The source is a human donor in good health. The CDR3 sequence: CASSQEAWRGGGSTDTQYF. The CDR3 DNA reads TGTGCCAGCAGCCAAGAAGCATGGCGGGGCGGGGGGAGCACAGATACGCAGTATTTT.